The rows below give T cell receptor beta chains drawn from one sample of a study of CD8+CD57+ T cells in acquired aplastic anemia. MiXCR, applied by TCRdb to the reads, yields one record per CDR3 protein. This sample carries a few hundred thousand distinct CDR3 sequences, 61% of them seen once, and the ten largest clones take roughly 29%. The sequenced sample was sorted CD4+, CD8+, or CD8+CD57+ T cells (not recorded which) from PBMCs. The receptor source for this set is a human donor in good health. The CDR3 runs from the conserved cysteine through the conserved F or W. D genes are given only for firm matches. Size is omitted from some rows. Given values are once, few, many or a class for expanded clones.

few,TRBV27,TRBJ1-1,NA,TGTGCCAGCAGTTTTGCCGGGGGGAGGACTGAAGCTTTCTTT,CASSFAGGRTEAFF
NA,TRBV10-3,TRBJ2-7,TRBD2,TGTGCCATCAGGGACGTAGCGGGGGGGGGCTACGAGCAGTACTTC,CAIRDVAGGGYEQYF
once,TRBV29-1,TRBJ2-1,NA,TGCAGCGTTGTGGGGGGCGGGGAGACAAGTGGCAATGAGCAGTTCTTC,CSVVGGGETSGNEQFF
NA,TRBV29-1,TRBJ2-1,NA,TGCAGCGGGTCCCCTCGGAGCTCCTACAATGAGCAGTTCTTC,CSGSPRSSYNEQFF
few,TRBV28,TRBJ1-5,NA,TGTGCCAGCAAATTAGGGTTAGGGAGCAGTCAGCCCCAGCATTTT,CASKLGLGSSQPQHF
many,TRBV7-6,TRBJ1-2,NA,TGTGCCAGCAGCTTAGCAGAAAACTATGGCTACACCTTC,CASSLAENYGYTF
NA,TRBV9,TRBJ2-7,TRBD2,TGTGCCAGCAGCGTAGAGGCTAGCGGGGATACCTACGAGCAGTACTTC,CASSVEASGDTYEQYF
NA,TRBV10-1,TRBJ2-7,NA,TGCGCCAGCAGTGAGGGCAGATCGCGCGAGCAGTACTTC,CASSEGRSREQYF
NA,TRBV29-1,TRBJ1-2,NA,TGCAGCGTTGAATTGGACAGAGGCTATGGCTACACCTTC,CSVELDRGYGYTF
once,TRBV9,TRBJ2-1,NA,TGTGCCAGCAGCGTAGGGGGTGGAATCGTCCGCTACAATGAGCAGTTCTTC,CASSVGGGIVRYNEQFF
NA,TRBV9,TRBJ2-5,NA,TGTGCCAGCAGCGCACAATCTAGAAACCAAGAGACCCAGTACTTC,CASSAQSRNQETQYF
many,TRBV6-4,TRBJ2-1,NA,TGTGCCAGCAGTGCCTCTGGTGGTTCTGGAAATGAGCAGTTCTTC,CASSASGGSGNEQFF
NA,TRBV25-1,TRBJ2-7,TRBD2,TGTGCCAGCAGTAAGAGCGGGGGCGGCTACGAGCAGTACTTC,CASSKSGGGYEQYF
NA,TRBV20-1,TRBJ2-3,TRBD2,TGCAGTGTTGGGAGAGCGGGAGCAACAGATACGCAGTATTTT,CSVGRAGATDTQYF
NA,TRBV5-6,TRBJ1-3,NA,TGTGCCAGCAGCTTTCAGGGGAGCTCTGGAAACACCATATATTTT,CASSFQGSSGNTIYF
once,TRBV7-3,TRBJ2-3,TRBD1,TGTGCCAGCAGCCCTCGGGACAGGGATAGCACAGATACGCAGTATTTT,CASSPRDRDSTDTQYF
NA,TRBV20-1,TRBJ2-1,NA,TGCAGTGCTAGAGATCACCCGGTGATCCACAATGAGCAGTTCTTC,CSARDHPVIHNEQFF
NA,TRBV5-1,TRBJ1-1,NA,TGCGCCAGCAGCTTGAGGGCAGAGAACACTGAAGCTTTCTTT,CASSLRAENTEAFF
NA,TRBV20-1,TRBJ1-5,TRBD1,TGCAGTGCTAGAGTGGGGACAGGAGTGGACCAGCCCCAGCATTTT,CSARVGTGVDQPQHF
NA,TRBV7-9,TRBJ2-3,NA,TGTGCCAGCAGCTTAGCAGCGGCCAGGACCCGCACAGATACGCAGTATTTT,CASSLAAARTRTDTQYF
NA,TRBV10-3,TRBJ1-1,NA,TGTGCCATTGGAGGGGGGTCGAGTACTGAAGCTTTCTTT,CAIGGGSSTEAFF
NA,TRBV25-1,TRBJ1-2,NA,TGTGCCAGCGGTGATACGACCCTCGGACGCGGGTATGGCTACACCTTC,CASGDTTLGRGYGYTF
NA,TRBV19,TRBJ2-7,NA,TGTGCCAGTAGTATGGGCAAGCCCTACGAGCAGTACTTC,CASSMGKPYEQYF